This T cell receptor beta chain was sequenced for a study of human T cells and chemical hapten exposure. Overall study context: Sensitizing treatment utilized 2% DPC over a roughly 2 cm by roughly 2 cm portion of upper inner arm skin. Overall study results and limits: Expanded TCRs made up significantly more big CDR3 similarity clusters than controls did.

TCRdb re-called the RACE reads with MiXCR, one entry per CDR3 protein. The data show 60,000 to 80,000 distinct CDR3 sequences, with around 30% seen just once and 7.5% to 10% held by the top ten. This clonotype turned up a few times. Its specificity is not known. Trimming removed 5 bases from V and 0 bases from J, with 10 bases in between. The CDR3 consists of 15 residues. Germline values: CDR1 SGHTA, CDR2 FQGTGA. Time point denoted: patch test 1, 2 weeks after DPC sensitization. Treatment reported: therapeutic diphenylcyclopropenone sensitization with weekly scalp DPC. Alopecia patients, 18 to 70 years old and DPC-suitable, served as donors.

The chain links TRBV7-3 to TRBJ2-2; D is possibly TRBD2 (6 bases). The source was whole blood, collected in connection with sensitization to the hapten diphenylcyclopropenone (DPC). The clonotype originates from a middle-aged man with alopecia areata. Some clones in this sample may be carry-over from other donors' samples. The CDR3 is CASSPQRANTGELFF. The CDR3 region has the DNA TGTGCCAGCAGCCCTCAGCGGGCGAACACCGGGGAGCTGTTTTTT.